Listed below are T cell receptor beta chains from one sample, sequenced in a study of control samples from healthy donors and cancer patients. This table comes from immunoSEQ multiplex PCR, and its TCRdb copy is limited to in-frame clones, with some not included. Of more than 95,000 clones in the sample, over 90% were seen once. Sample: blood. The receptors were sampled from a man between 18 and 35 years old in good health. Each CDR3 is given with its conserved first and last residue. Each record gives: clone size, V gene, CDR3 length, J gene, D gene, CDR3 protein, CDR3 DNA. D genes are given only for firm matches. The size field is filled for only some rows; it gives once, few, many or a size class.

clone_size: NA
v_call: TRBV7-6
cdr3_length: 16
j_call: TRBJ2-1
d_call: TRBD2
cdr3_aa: CASSLLAGGPHNEQFF
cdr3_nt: TGTGCCAGCAGCTTACTAGCGGGAGGGCCCCACAATGAGCAGTTCTTC

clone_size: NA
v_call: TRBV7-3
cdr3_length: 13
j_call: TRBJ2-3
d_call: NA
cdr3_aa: CASSLIAADTQYF
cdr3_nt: TGTGCCAGCAGCTTAATAGCCGCAGATACGCAGTATTTT

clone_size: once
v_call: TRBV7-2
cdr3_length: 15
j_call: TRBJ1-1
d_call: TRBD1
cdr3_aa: CASSFGTGGNTEAFF
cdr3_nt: TGTGCCAGCAGCTTCGGGACAGGGGGGAACACTGAAGCTTTCTTT

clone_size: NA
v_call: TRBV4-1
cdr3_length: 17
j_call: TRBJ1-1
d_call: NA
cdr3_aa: CASSQGNKGVKGTEAFF
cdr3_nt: TGCGCCAGCAGCCAAGGCAATAAGGGTGTTAAAGGCACTGAAGCTTTCTTT

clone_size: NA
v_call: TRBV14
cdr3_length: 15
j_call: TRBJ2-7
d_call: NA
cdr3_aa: CASSQEARGTYEQYF
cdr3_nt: TGTGCCAGCAGCCAAGAGGCTCGGGGGACCTACGAGCAGTACTTC

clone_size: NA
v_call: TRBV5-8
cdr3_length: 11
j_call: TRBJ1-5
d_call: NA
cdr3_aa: CASSLTQPQHF
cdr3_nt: TGTGCCAGCAGCTTAACGCAACCCCAGCATTTT

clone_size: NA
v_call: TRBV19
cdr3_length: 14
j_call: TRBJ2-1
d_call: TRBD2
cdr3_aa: CASSVLAGGGEQFF
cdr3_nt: TGTGCCAGTAGTGTGCTAGCGGGGGGTGGTGAGCAGTTCTTC

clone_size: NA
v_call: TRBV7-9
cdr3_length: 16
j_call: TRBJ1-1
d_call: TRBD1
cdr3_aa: CASSFPGQISNTEAFF
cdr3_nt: TGTGCCAGCAGCTTCCCGGGACAGATATCGAACACTGAAGCTTTCTTT

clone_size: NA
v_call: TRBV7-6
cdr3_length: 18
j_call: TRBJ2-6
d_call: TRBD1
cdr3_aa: CASSLRTGESSGANVLTF
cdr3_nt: TGTGCCAGCAGCTTACGGACAGGGGAAAGCTCTGGGGCCAACGTCCTGACTTTC

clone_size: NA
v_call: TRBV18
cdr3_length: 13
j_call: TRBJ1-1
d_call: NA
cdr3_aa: CASSPIQLFEAFF
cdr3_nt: TGTGCCAGCTCACCAATACAATTATTTGAAGCTTTCTTT

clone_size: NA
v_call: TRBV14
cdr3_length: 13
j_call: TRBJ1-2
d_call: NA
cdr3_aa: CASSPGSGYGYTF
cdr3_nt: TGTGCCAGCAGCCCAGGGAGCGGCTATGGCTACACCTTC

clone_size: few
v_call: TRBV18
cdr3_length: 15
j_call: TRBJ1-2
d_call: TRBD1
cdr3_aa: CASSPDGQGVYGYTF
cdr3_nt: TGTGCCAGCTCACCAGATGGACAGGGGGTTTATGGCTACACCTTC

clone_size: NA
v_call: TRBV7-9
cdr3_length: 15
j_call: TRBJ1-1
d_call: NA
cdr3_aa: CASSSDGGMNTEAFF
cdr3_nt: TGTGCCAGCAGCTCGGATGGGGGGATGAACACTGAAGCTTTCTTT

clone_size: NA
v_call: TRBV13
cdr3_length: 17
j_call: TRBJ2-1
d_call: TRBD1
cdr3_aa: CASSLIRDRGGYNEQFF
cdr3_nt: TGTGCCAGCAGCTTAATACGGGACAGGGGCGGGTACAATGAGCAGTTCTTC

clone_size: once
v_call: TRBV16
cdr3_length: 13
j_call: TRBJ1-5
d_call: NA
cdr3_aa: CASSQGGNQPQHF
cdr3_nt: TGTGCCAGCAGCCAAGGGGGCAATCAGCCCCAGCATTTT

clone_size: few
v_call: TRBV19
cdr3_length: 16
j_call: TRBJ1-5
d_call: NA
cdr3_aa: CASSISGTAETRPQHF
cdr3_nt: TGTGCCAGTAGTATCTCCGGGACCGCGGAAACGAGGCCCCAGCATTTT

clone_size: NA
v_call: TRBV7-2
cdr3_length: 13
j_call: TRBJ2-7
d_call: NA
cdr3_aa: CASTDRGGYEQYF
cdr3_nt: TGTGCCAGCACCGATAGGGGGGGCTACGAGCAGTACTTC

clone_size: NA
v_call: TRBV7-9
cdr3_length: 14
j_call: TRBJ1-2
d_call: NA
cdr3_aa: CASSPGVVVDGYTF
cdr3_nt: TGTGCCAGCAGCCCAGGGGTTGTGGTCGATGGCTACACCTTC

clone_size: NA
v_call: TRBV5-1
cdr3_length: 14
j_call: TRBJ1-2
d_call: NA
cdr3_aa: CASSLTVVGEGYTF
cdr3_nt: TGCGCCAGCAGCTTGACGGTCGTGGGGGAAGGCTACACCTTC

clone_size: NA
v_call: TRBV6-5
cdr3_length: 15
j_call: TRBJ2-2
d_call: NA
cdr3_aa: CASSMPTGAAGELFF
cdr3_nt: TGTGCCAGCAGTATGCCGACCGGTGCGGCCGGGGAGCTGTTTTTT

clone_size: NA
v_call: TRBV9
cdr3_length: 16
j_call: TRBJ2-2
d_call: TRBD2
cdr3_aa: CASSLTWSGGVGELFF
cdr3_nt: TGTGCCAGCAGCCTCACGTGGAGCGGGGGAGTCGGGGAGCTGTTTTTT

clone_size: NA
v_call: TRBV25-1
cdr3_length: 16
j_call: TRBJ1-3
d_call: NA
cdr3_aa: CASSELDDNSGNTIYF
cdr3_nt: TGTGCCAGCAGTGAATTAGATGACAACTCTGGAAACACCATATATTTT

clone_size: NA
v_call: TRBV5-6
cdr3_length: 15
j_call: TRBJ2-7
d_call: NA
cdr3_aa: CASSNRVAFFAEQYF
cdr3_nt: TGTGCCAGCAGCAACCGAGTGGCCTTTTTCGCCGAGCAGTACTTC

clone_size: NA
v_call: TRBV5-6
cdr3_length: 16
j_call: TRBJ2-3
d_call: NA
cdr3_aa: CASSLAVAVSTDTQYF
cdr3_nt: TGTGCCAGCAGCTTGGCCGTGGCGGTTAGCACAGATACGCAGTATTTT

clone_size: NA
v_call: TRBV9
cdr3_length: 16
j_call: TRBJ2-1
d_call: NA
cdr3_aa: CASSVESSDYYNEQFF
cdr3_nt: TGTGCCAGCAGCGTAGAATCTAGCGATTACTACAATGAGCAGTTCTTC

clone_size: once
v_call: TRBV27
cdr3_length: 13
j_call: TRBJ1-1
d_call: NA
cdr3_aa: CASSYSGNTEAFF
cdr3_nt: TGTGCCAGCAGTTATTCTGGGAACACTGAAGCTTTCTTT

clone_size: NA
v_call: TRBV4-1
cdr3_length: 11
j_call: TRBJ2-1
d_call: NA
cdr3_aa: CASSQQGEQFF
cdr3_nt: TGCGCCAGCAGCCAGCAGGGCGAGCAGTTCTTC

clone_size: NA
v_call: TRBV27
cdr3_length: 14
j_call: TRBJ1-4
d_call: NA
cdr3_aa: CASSSGTKTEKLFF
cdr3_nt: TGTGCCAGCAGTTCCGGGACAAAAACAGAAAAACTGTTTTTT

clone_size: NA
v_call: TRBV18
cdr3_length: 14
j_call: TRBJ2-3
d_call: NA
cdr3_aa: CASSPRERADTQYF
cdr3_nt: TGTGCCAGCTCACCCCGGGAGAGAGCAGATACGCAGTATTTT

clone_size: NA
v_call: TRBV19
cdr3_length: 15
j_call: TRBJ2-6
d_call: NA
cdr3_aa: CASSIGFSGANVLTF
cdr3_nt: TGTGCCAGTAGTATTGGGTTCTCTGGGGCCAACGTCCTGACTTTC

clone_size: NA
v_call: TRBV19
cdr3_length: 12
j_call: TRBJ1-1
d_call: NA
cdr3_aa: CASTPPRGEAFF
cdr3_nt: TGTGCCAGTACCCCACCAAGGGGTGAAGCTTTCTTT

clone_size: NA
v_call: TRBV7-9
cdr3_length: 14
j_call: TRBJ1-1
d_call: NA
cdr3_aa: CASSLVTRDTEAFF
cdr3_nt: TGTGCCAGCAGCTTAGTCACCAGGGACACTGAAGCTTTCTTT

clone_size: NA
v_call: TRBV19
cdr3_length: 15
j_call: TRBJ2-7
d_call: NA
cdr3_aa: CASSPGTSAEGEQYF
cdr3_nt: TGTGCCAGTAGTCCCGGGACCAGCGCCGAGGGCGAGCAGTACTTC

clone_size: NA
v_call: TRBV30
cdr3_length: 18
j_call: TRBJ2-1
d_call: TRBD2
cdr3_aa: CAWSRARLAGGLYNEQFF
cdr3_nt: TGTGCCTGGAGTAGGGCCAGGCTAGCGGGAGGGCTCTACAATGAGCAGTTCTTC

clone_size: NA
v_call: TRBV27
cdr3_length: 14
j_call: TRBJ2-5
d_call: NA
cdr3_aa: CASSFGSIQETQYF
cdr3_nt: TGTGCCAGCAGTTTCGGGTCAATACAAGAGACCCAGTACTTC

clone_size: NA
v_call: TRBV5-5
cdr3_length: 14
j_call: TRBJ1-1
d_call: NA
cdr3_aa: CASSPRESNTEAFF
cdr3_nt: TGTGCCAGCAGCCCACGGGAAAGCAACACTGAAGCTTTCTTT

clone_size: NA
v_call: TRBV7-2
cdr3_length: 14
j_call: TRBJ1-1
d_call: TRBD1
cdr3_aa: CASSRGTANTEAFF
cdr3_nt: TGTGCCAGCAGCAGAGGGACAGCGAACACTGAAGCTTTCTTT

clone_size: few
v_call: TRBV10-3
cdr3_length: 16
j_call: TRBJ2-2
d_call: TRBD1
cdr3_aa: CAISVGQGRDTGELFF
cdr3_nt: TGTGCCATCAGCGTGGGACAGGGGAGGGACACCGGGGAGCTGTTTTTT

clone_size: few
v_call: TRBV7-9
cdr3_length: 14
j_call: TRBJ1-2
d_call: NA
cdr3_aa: CASSLKASNYGYTF
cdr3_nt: TGTGCCAGCAGCTTAAAGGCCTCTAACTATGGCTACACCTTC

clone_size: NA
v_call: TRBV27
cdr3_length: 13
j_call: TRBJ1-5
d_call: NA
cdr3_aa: CASSTGSNQPQHF
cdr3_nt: TGTGCCAGCAGCACCGGGAGCAATCAGCCCCAGCATTTT

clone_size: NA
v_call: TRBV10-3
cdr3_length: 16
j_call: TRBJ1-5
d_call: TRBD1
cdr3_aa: CAISEGTGGGNQPQHF
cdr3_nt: TGTGCCATCAGTGAGGGTACAGGGGGAGGGAATCAGCCCCAGCATTTT

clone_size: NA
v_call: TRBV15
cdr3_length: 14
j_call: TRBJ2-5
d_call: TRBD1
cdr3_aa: CATSRGTGQETQYF
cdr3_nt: TGTGCCACCAGCAGAGGGACAGGGCAAGAGACCCAGTACTTC

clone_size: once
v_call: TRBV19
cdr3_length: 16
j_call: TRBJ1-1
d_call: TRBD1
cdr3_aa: CASSAQSGTGRTEAFF
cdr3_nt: TGTGCCAGTAGTGCCCAATCCGGGACAGGGAGGACTGAAGCTTTCTTT

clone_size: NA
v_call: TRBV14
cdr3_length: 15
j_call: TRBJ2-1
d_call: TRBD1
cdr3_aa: CASSQPGQGNNEQFF
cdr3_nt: TGTGCCAGCAGCCAACCGGGACAGGGCAACAATGAGCAGTTCTTC

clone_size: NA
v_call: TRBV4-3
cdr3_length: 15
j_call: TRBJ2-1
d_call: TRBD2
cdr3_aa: CASSQGSGRLNEQFF
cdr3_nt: TGCGCCAGCAGCCAAGGGAGCGGGAGGTTGAATGAGCAGTTCTTC

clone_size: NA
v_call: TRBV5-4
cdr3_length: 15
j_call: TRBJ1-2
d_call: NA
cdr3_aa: CASSPGHPGPYGYTF
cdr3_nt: TGTGCCAGCAGCCCTGGACATCCCGGACCCTATGGCTACACCTTC

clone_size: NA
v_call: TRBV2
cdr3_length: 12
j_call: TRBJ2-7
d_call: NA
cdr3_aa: CASSEAGYEQYF
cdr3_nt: TGTGCCAGCAGTGAGGCCGGCTACGAGCAGTACTTC

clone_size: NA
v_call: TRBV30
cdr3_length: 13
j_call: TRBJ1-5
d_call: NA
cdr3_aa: CAWSVNSNQPQHF
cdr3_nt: TGTGCCTGGAGTGTTAATAGCAATCAGCCCCAGCATTTT

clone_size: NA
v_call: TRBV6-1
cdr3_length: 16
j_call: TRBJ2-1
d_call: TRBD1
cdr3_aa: CASSEANRGRHNEQFF
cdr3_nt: TGTGCCAGCAGTGAAGCGAACAGGGGGCGGCACAATGAGCAGTTCTTC

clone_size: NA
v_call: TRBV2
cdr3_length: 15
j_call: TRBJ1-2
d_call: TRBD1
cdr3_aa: CASFPPGQTNYGYTF
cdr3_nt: TGTGCCAGCTTCCCGCCGGGACAGACTAACTATGGCTACACCTTC

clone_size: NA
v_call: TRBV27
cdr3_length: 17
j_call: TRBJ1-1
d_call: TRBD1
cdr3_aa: CASSPTGTGGLNTEAFF
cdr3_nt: TGTGCCAGCAGTCCCACCGGGACAGGGGGACTGAACACTGAAGCTTTCTTT

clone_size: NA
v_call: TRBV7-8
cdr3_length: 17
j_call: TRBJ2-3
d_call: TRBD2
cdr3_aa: CASSSRAAGGSTDTQYF
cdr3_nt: TGTGCCAGCAGTTCCCGAGCAGCGGGGGGTAGCACAGATACGCAGTATTTT

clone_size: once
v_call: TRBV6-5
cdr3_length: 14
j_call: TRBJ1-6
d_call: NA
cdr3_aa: CASSYSAGDSPLHF
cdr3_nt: TGTGCCAGCAGTTACAGTGCGGGGGATTCACCCCTCCACTTT

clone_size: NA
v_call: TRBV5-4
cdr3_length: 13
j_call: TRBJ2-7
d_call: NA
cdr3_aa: CASSLRVSYEQYF
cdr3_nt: TGTGCCAGCAGCTTGAGGGTCTCCTACGAGCAGTACTTC

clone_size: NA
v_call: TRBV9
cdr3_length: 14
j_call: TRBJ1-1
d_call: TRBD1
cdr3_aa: CASSGQGARTEAFF
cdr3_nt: TGTGCCAGCAGCGGTCAGGGGGCAAGAACTGAAGCTTTCTTT

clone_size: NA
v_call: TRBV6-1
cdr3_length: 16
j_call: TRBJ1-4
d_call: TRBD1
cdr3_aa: CASSATGTRNSEKLFF
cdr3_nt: TGTGCCAGCAGTGCGACAGGGACAAGGAATTCGGAAAAACTGTTTTTT

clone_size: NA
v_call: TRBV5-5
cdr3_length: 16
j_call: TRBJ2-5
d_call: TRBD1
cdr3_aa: CASSLGGGSFRETQYF
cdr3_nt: TGTGCCAGCAGCTTGGGAGGGGGCAGCTTCCGGGAGACCCAGTACTTC

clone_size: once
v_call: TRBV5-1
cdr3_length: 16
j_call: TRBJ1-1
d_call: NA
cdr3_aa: CASSLTGSSPNAEAFF
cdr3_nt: TGCGCCAGCAGCTTGACAGGGTCCTCACCGAACGCTGAAGCTTTCTTT

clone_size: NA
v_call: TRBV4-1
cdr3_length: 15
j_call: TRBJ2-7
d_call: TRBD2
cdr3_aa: CASSHGLAGETEQYF
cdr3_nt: TGCGCCAGCAGCCACGGACTAGCGGGGGAGACCGAGCAGTACTTC